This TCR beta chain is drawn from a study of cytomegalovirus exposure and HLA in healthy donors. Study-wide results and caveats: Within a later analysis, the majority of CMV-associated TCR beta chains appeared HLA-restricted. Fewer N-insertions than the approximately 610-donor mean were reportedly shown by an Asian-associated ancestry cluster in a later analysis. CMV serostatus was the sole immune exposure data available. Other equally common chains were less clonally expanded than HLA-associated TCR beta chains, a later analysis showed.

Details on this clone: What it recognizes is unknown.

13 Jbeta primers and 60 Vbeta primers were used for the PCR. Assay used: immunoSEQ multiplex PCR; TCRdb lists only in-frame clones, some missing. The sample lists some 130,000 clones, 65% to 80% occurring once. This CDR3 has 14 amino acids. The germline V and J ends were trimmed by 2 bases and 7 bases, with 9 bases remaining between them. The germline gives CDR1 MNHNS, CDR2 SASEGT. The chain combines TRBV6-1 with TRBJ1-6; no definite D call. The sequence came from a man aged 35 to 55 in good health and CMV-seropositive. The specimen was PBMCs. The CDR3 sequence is CASSEIRPNSPLHF. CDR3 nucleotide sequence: TGTGCCAGCAGTGAAATCAGGCCAAATTCACCCCTCCACTTT.